These 10 T cell receptor beta chains were sequenced from one sample in a study of Ad26.COV2.S vaccination and SARS-CoV-2 variants. The treatment is: approximately 18 received Ad26.COV2.S at low or high dose, single or two shots; 5 received placebo; per-sample allocation not given. At day 63 after the first vaccine or placebo injection, samples were drawn. Sequenced by immunoSEQ multiplex PCR; TCRdb stores in-frame clones only, minus some. The profile shows hundreds of thousands of clones, 92% of them singletons. The sequenced sample was peripheral blood, obtained in a trial of Ad26.COV2.S vaccine versus placebo. These receptors were taken from a person aged 18-65 years who received the Ad26.COV2.S COVID-19 vaccine or a placebo.

The chain is built from TRBV28 and TRBJ2-3, with 9 bases matching TRBD2. The germline V gene has CDR1 MDHEN and CDR2 SYDVKM. The CDR3 sequence is 14 residues long. Trimming removed 11 bases from V and 1 base from J; junction bases left unmatched: 7. CDR3: CAVSSGGGTDTQYF. Written as DNA, the CDR3 is TGTGCCGTTAGTAGCGGGGGAGGCACAGATACGCAGTATTTT.

CDR3 amino acids: CASSLQPTNTEAFF. The CDR3 DNA is TGCGCCAGCAGCTTACAGCCAACTAACACTGAAGCTTTCTTT. V and J are TRBV5-1 and TRBJ1-1; D is unclear. The CDR3 has 14 amino acids. Germline-derived CDR1 and CDR2 are SGHRS and YFSETQ. Between the trimmed V and J ends, which lost 2 bases and 2 bases, there was a span of 10 bases.

The chain carries TRBV5-4 and TRBJ1-1, with 7 bases lining up with TRBD1. Germline V gene sequence: CDR1 SGHNT, CDR2 YYREEE (reference sequence). The V segment lost 4 bases and the J segment 4 bases; nucleotides outside the gene matches: 16. CDR3 length equals 17 residues. This CDR3 is CASSPSADRRGSTEAFF. The CDR3 DNA reads as TGTGCCAGCAGCCCCTCAGCGGACAGGCGGGGCAGCACTGAAGCTTTCTTT.

The rearrangement joins TRBV7-9 to TRBJ1-2; D remains ambiguous. The CDR3 has 15 residues. The V end was cut by 8 bases, the J end by 0 bases, with 16 bases between. The germline CDR1 and CDR2 sequences are SEHNR and FQNEAQ (reference sequence). CDR3 in amino acids: CASAPGWSSNYGYTF. CDR3 coding DNA: TGTGCCAGCGCCCCGGGTTGGTCGTCTAACTATGGCTACACCTTC.

This clone occurred a few times. The chain uses TRBV3-1 (or the pseudogene TRBV3-2) and TRBJ1-6, with D unresolved. The CDR3 is 13 residues long. Germline-derived CDR1 and CDR2 are LGHDT and YNNKEL (reference sequence). V lost 0 bases to trimming and J lost 13 bases, with 10 bases between them. The CDR3 sequence: CASSQDEVRPLHF. Written as DNA, the CDR3 is TGTGCCAGCAGCCAAGATGAGGTTCGGCCCCTCCACTTT.

The chain joins TRBV5-6 to TRBJ2-1; tentative D call: TRBD1 (6 bases). The CDR3 length is 15 residues. Germline V gene data show CDR1 as SGHDT and CDR2 as YYEEEE. Deletions cut 3 bases from V and 6 bases from J, with 16 bases between. The CDR3 sequence is CASSWGHPRVNEQFF. DNA for the CDR3: TGTGCCAGCAGCTGGGGACATCCGAGGGTCAATGAGCAGTTCTTC.

The chain carries TRBV6-2 or TRBV6-3 and TRBJ2-1; D unclear. Germline CDR1 and CDR2: MNHEY and SVGEGT. Trimming took 5 bases from V and 0 from J, leaving 17 bases between them. There are 17 residues in the CDR3. CDR3 loop: CASSTRASRSSYNEQFF. In DNA form, the CDR3 reads TGTGCCAGCAGTACCCGGGCCTCCAGGAGCTCCTACAATGAGCAGTTCTTC.

The chain recombines TRBV5-1 with TRBJ2-2, with D perhaps matching TRBD2 (6 bases). The CDR3 extends over 15 amino acids. The V and J ends lost 4 bases and 6 bases respectively, with 16 bases between them. The V gene's germline CDR1 is SGHRS and CDR2 YFSETQ. The CDR3 loop is CASSIQMGGSGELFF. In nucleotides, the CDR3 is TGCGCCAGCAGCATCCAGATGGGGGGATCCGGGGAGCTGTTTTTT. The full variable domain, rest sourced from reference TRBV5-1 and TRBJ2-2, is KAGVTQTPRYLIKTRGQQVTLSCSPISGHRSVSWYQQTPGQGLQFLFEYFSETQRNKGNFPGRFSGRQFSNSRSEMNVSTLELGDSALYLCASSIQMGGSGELFFGEGSRLTVL.

This chain uses TRBV18 with TRBJ2-3; the D call may be TRBD1 or TRBD2 (5 bases each). CDR1 and CDR2 from the germline V gene are KGHSH and LQKENI. This CDR3 contains 16 residues. With 0 bases removed from V and 4 bases from J, the gap between germline ends came to 14 bases. The CDR3 reads CASSPPRGGGADTQYF. The CDR3 DNA sequence: TGTGCCAGCTCACCACCGAGGGGCGGTGGGGCAGATACGCAGTATTTT.

CDR3 sequence: CASRAGTGVGYEQYF. DNA for the CDR3: TGTGCCAGCCGAGCCGGGACAGGGGTTGGGTACGAGCAGTACTTC. The chain links TRBV14 to TRBJ2-7; 10 bases are shared with TRBD1. Germline V CDR1 and CDR2: SGHDN, FVKESK. V lost 8 bases to trimming and J lost 4 bases; unmatched junction nucleotides: 11. CDR3 length: 15 amino acids. Combining the CDR3 with reference TRBV14 and TRBJ2-7 gives the whole variable domain EAGVTQFPSHSVIEKGQTVTLRCDPISGHDNLYWYRRVMGKEIKFLLHFVKESKQDESGMPNNRFLAERTGGTYSTLKVQPAELEDSGVYFCASRAGTGVGYEQYFGPGTRLTVT.